The rows below give T cell receptor beta chains drawn from one sample of a study of T cells in localized non-small cell lung cancer. Sequenced by immunoSEQ multiplex PCR; TCRdb stores in-frame clones only, minus some. The data hold about 54,000 clones, with over 75% observed a single time. Material: peripheral blood, obtained before any cancer treatment. The receptors were sampled from a female donor aged 60 or older with stage II squamous cell lung carcinoma. Both conserved end residues are part of each CDR3. The D gene is left open where the match is weak. A clone size is listed for some rows: how often the clone was seen (once, few, many), or a class if it is expanded.

J | size | D | V | CDR3 | DNA
TRBJ1-1 | - | - | TRBV7-9 | CASSLVLGEGAFF | TGTGCCAGCAGCTTAGTTCTCGGCGAGGGGGCTTTCTTT
TRBJ2-5 | - | TRBD2 | TRBV7-7 | CASSLLRARSGEETQYF | TGTGCTAGCAGCCTTCTCCGAGCGCGTAGCGGGGAAGAGACCCAGTACTTC
TRBJ2-3 | - | TRBD2 | TRBV9 | CASSLRAGVNTDTQYF | TGTGCCAGCAGCCTTAGGGCGGGGGTAAACACAGATACGCAGTATTTT
TRBJ1-2 | - | TRBD1 | TRBV6-5 | CASSKKGASNYGYTF | TGTGCCAGCAGCAAGAAGGGGGCAAGTAACTATGGCTACACCTTC
TRBJ2-7 | - | - | TRBV6-1 | CYLRAGPWSSYEQYF | TGTTACCTACGGGCAGGCCCCTGGAGCTCCTACGAGCAGTACTTC
TRBJ1-5 | - | - | TRBV9 | CASSQTPGPRQPQHF | TGTGCCAGCAGCCAAACTCCGGGCCCCAGACAGCCCCAGCATTTT
TRBJ1-4 | - | - | TRBV7-9 | CASSAPGVGTNEKLFF | TGTGCCAGCAGCGCTCCGGGGGTTGGAACTAATGAAAAACTGTTTTTT
TRBJ2-1 | - | - | TRBV9 | CASSVVGQGGNEQFF | TGTGCCAGCAGCGTAGTGGGGCAGGGAGGCAATGAGCAGTTCTTC
TRBJ2-5 | - | TRBD2 | TRBV2 | CASMEVAGGDKTQYF | TGTGCCAGCATGGAGGTTGCGGGGGGGGACAAGACCCAGTACTTC
TRBJ1-2 | - | - | TRBV7-2 | CASSLEAYGYTF | TGTGCCAGCAGCTTAGAAGCGTATGGCTACACCTTC
TRBJ1-1 | - | - | TRBV18 | CASSPQQGYTEAFF | TGTGCCAGCTCACCACAACAGGGATACACTGAAGCTTTCTTT
TRBJ1-3 | - | - | TRBV19 | CASSNSPGAGNTIYF | TGTGCCAGTAGTAATTCCCCAGGGGCTGGAAACACCATATATTTT
TRBJ2-3 | - | TRBD2 | TRBV14 | CASSPLAGGWFDTQYF | TGTGCCAGCAGCCCCTTAGCGGGGGGCTGGTTCGATACGCAGTATTTT
TRBJ1-1 | - | - | TRBV7-3 | CASSIQLNTEAFF | TGTGCCAGCAGCATTCAGTTGAACACTGAAGCTTTCTTT
TRBJ2-1 | few | TRBD2 | TRBV7-7 | CASSPGTSLEQFF | TGTGCTAGCAGCCCCGGGACTAGCCTCGAGCAGTTCTTC
TRBJ1-2 | - | TRBD1 | TRBV19 | CASSKGQGYSYGYTF | TGTGCCAGTAGTAAGGGACAGGGGTACAGCTATGGCTACACCTTC
TRBJ1-1 | few | TRBD1 | TRBV9 | CASSQGMDTEAFF | TGTGCCAGCTCACAGGGGATGGACACTGAAGCTTTCTTT
TRBJ2-7 | - | - | TRBV5-1 | CASSWGVGAPVEQYF | TGCGCCAGCAGCTGGGGCGTGGGGGCGCCGGTCGAGCAGTACTTC
TRBJ1-1 | - | TRBD1 | TRBV7-9 | CASRPQGVNTEAFF | TGTGCCAGCAGACCACAGGGGGTTAACACTGAAGCTTTCTTT
TRBJ2-7 | - | - | TRBV21-1 | CASSKAPSPPYEQYF | TGTGCCAGCAGCAAAGCCCCCTCCCCCCCCTACGAGCAGTACTTC
TRBJ1-1 | - | - | TRBV7-3 | CASSLTNAENTEAFF | TGTGCCAGCAGCTTAACGAATGCGGAGAACACTGAAGCTTTCTTT
TRBJ2-1 | - | - | TRBV5-1 | CASSSLGSEVNEQFF | TGCGCCAGCAGCTCCCTGGGTAGCGAGGTCAATGAGCAGTTCTTC
TRBJ1-3 | - | - | TRBV18 | CASSAGDLSGNTIYF | TGTGCCAGCTCGGCCGGGGACCTCTCTGGAAACACCATATATTTT
TRBJ1-2 | - | - | TRBV5-6 | CASSRQSIYGYTF | TGTGCCAGCAGCCGACAGTCCATTTATGGCTACACCTTC
TRBJ1-3 | - | - | TRBV29-1 | CSVRTRYGAIYF | TGCAGCGTACGGACCCGCTACGGCGCCATATATTTT
TRBJ1-1 | - | - | TRBV7-9 | CASSLAGQPNTEAFF | TGTGCCAGCAGCTTAGCAGGCCAGCCGAACACTGAAGCTTTCTTT
TRBJ2-7 | - | - | TRBV5-1 | CASSFPGLSYEQYF | TGCGCCAGCAGCTTTCCGGGACTCTCCTACGAGCAGTACTTC
TRBJ1-1 | - | - | TRBV6-6 | CASSRKGTEAFF | TGTGCCAGCAGTCGCAAGGGGACAGAAGCTTTCTTT
TRBJ1-5 | - | - | TRBV6-1 | CASSLYGQTGQPQHF | TGTGCCAGCAGTTTATACGGACAGACAGGACAGCCCCAGCATTTT
TRBJ1-6 | - | - | TRBV7-2 | CASSLTRDNSPLHF | TGTGCCAGCAGCTTAACCAGGGACAATTCACCCCTCCACTTT
TRBJ2-5 | - | - | TRBV19 | CASRATGEGETQYF | TGTGCCAGTAGGGCGACAGGGGAGGGCGAGACCCAGTACTTC